Presented here are 13 T cell receptor beta chains from one specimen sequenced in a study of identical twins. TCRdb re-analysed the 5' RACE reads in MiXCR, keeping a single row per CDR3 protein. In the table there are about 220,000 distinct CDR3 sequences, more than 6.5% of which are singletons. This same sample was also part of a study on yellow fever vaccine responses in identical twins.

Sample: memory (CD45RO+) T cells sorted from blood. These receptors were obtained from a woman aged 18-29 years in good health.

This clonotype has a handful of counts. This sequence joins TRBV4-3 and TRBJ2-3; TRBD2 agrees at 8 bases. V gave up 4 bases and J gave up 6 bases; unmatched junction bases: 12. This CDR3 is 16 amino acids long. Germline assignment: CDR1 LGHNA and CDR2 YSLEER. This chain's CDR3 is CASSRVGAGGADTQYF. CDR3 DNA: TGCGCCAGCAGCCGGGTTGGGGCGGGAGGTGCGGATACGCAGTATTTT.

The chain links TRBV20-1 to TRBJ1-5, with a tentative D call TRBD1 (5 bases). V was shortened by 3 bases and J by 7 bases, with 22 bases between the two germline ends. This CDR3 is 16 amino acids long. Germline V gives CDR1 DFQATT, CDR2 SNEGSKA (reference sequence). CDR3 nucleotides: TGCAGTGCTAGCGAGCCTTGGGGGGGAGATCGGCAGCCCCAGCATTTT. This gives the protein CSASEPWGGDRQPQHF.

V gene TRBV7-2 combines with J gene TRBJ2-1; the match to TRBD2 covers 8 bases. V shed 1 base and J 0 bases; nucleotides not matched to a gene: 2. This CDR3 is built from 16 residues. The germline V gene encodes CDR1 SGHTA and CDR2 FQGNSA. CDR3 DNA sequence: TGTGCCAGCAGCTTAGTCAGCGGGAGCTCCTACAATGAGCAGTTCTTC. This gives the protein CASSLVSGSSYNEQFF. The full variable domain, with the rest looked up from reference TRBV7-2 and TRBJ2-1, is GAGVSQSPSNKVTEKGKDVELRCDPISGHTALYWYRQSLGQGLEFLIYFQGNSAPDKSGLPSDRFSAERTGGSVSTLTIQRTQQEDSAVYLCASSLVSGSSYNEQFFGPGTRLTVL.

This clonotype was counted ten times or more. V is TRBV7-3 and J is TRBJ2-3, with TRBD2 as a possible D gene (7 bases). The CDR3 length is 15 residues. V was trimmed by 6 bases and J by 1 base, leaving 14 bases between them. CDR1 and CDR2 (germline): SGHTA, FQGTGA. This chain's CDR3 is CASSPRGGGTDTQYF. The CDR3 DNA reads as TGTGCCAGCAGTCCCCGCGGGGGCGGCACAGATACGCAGTATTTT.

Many counts were recorded for this clonotype. The CDR3 region is CSAQQANTEAFF. CDR3 DNA: TGCAGTGCACAACAGGCGAACACTGAAGCTTTCTTT. The rearrangement links TRBV20-1 to TRBJ1-1; tentative D call: TRBD1 (5 bases). Germline CDR1 reads DFQATT; CDR2 reads SNEGSKA (reference sequence). The CDR3 totals 12 residues. Trimming shortened V by 6 bases and J by 1 base, and 9 bases separated the two germline ends.

This clonotype was seen ten or more times. The chain is built from TRBV20-1 and TRBJ1-5; the D is unclear. The CDR3 runs 13 residues. Trimming removed 5 bases from V and 5 bases from J, with 13 bases in between. Germline V gene data show CDR1 as DFQATT and CDR2 as SNEGSKA (reference sequence). The CDR3 is CSAARERYQPQHF. In nucleotides, the CDR3 is TGCAGTGCTGCCCGGGAACGATATCAGCCCCAGCATTTT.

This clonotype has only a few counts. V and J are TRBV3-1 and TRBJ2-7, with D tentatively TRBD2 (7 bases). Germline lookup yields CDR1 LGHDT and CDR2 YNNKEL (reference sequence). The V end was cut by 5 bases, the J end by 5 bases, with 16 bases between. This CDR3 spans 14 amino acids. The CDR3 region is CASSDLGGRNEQYF. CDR3 DNA sequence: TGTGCCAGCAGCGACCTCGGGGGGCGTAACGAGCAGTACTTC.

This clonotype was detected ten times or more. CDR3 coding DNA: TGTGCCATCAGCCGGGAGGGCCTCAACGAGCAGTACTTC. This translates into CAISREGLNEQYF. This chain links TRBV10-3 with TRBJ2-7; 8 bases are a match to TRBD2. CDR1 and CDR2 (germline): ENHRY, SYGVKD. CDR3 length equals 13 residues. V gave up 6 bases and J gave up 5 bases; unmatched junction bases: 6.

This clonotype was recorded a few times. V is TRBV7-8 and J is TRBJ1-1; D possibly corresponds to TRBD1 (6 bases). This CDR3 has 18 residues. V lost 5 bases and J 1 base, leaving 23 bases between the germline ends. The germline CDR1 and CDR2 sequences are SGHVS and FQNEAQ. The CDR3 bases are TGTGCCAGCAGCGTTTATCCGGGGACGGGACACAAGAACACTGAAGCTTTCTTT. It codes for CASSVYPGTGHKNTEAFF. Drawing the rest from reference TRBV7-8 and TRBJ1-1, the complete variable domain is GAGVSQSPRYKVAKRGQDVALRCDPISGHVSLFWYQQALGQGPEFLTYFQNEAQLDKSGLPSDRFFAERPEGSVSTLKIQRTQQEDSAVYLCASSVYPGTGHKNTEAFFGQGTRLTVV.

This clonotype was picked up a small number of times. For the CDR3, the DNA is TGTGCCAGCACCCCGGGGGGGCAACACGAAAAACTGTTTTTT. Translated: CASTPGGQHEKLFF. The gene calls are TRBV28 and TRBJ1-4; tentatively, D is TRBD1 (6 bases). Germline V lookup: CDR1 MDHEN, CDR2 SYDVKM. CDR3 length: 14 amino acids. V was cut by 7 bases and J by 8 bases, with 17 bases left in between.

This chain joins TRBV7-9 and TRBJ2-5; D might be TRBD2 (6 bases). The CDR3 runs 14 residues. The germline gives CDR1 SEHNR, CDR2 FQNEAQ (reference sequence). V was trimmed by 6 bases and J by 4 bases, leaving 15 bases between them. CDR3 in amino acids: CASSVRGAGETQYF. The CDR3 nucleotides are TGTGCCAGCAGTGTGCGGGGAGCAGGAGAGACCCAGTACTTC.

This clonotype was seen many times. The gene calls are TRBV12-3 or TRBV12-4 and TRBJ1-1; D is ambiguous. CDR3 length: 15 residues. With 5 bases removed from V and 1 base from J, the gap between germline ends came to 14 bases. CDR3 amino acids: CASSPTRRSNTEAFF. CDR3 in DNA: TGTGCCAGCAGTCCCACTAGGAGGTCGAACACTGAAGCTTTCTTT.

Many counts were recorded for this clonotype. This chain uses TRBV7-2 with TRBJ2-3; 13 bases are a match to TRBD2. CDR3 length: 16 residues. J was trimmed by 6 bases and V by 1 base; bases with no gene match: 4. Germline V gene sequence: CDR1 SGHTA, CDR2 FQGNSA. The CDR3: CASSLGTSGGQDTQYF. For the CDR3, the DNA is TGTGCCAGCAGCTTAGGGACTAGCGGGGGTCAGGATACGCAGTATTTT. The variable domain in full, completed from reference TRBV7-2 and TRBJ2-3, reads GAGVSQSPSNKVTEKGKDVELRCDPISGHTALYWYRQSLGQGLEFLIYFQGNSAPDKSGLPSDRFSAERTGGSVSTLTIQRTQQEDSAVYLCASSLGTSGGQDTQYFGPGTRLTVL.